Below are 16 T cell receptor beta chains sequenced from a single sample in a study of blood T cells in healthy people across ages. Alongside a J-beta primer mix, a sample-barcoded 5' primer served in a second PCR lasting roughly 6 to 11 cycles. TCRdb processed the 5' RACE reads anew with MiXCR; each CDR3 protein has one entry. In the table there are around 870,000 distinct CDR3 sequences, under 35% of which are singletons. Sequenced material: blood. These receptors all stem from an elderly woman in good health.

Notes on this clonotype: This sequence may be a read error, since a much larger clone differs from it by one base. This chain uses TRBV10-1 with TRBJ2-4; D gene ambiguous. Gene TRBJ2-5 matches the end of the DNA better, so the J call may be wrong. The germline V gene encodes CDR1 WNHNN and CDR2 SYGVQD (reference sequence). The CDR3 has 13 residues. The CDR3 spells CASSESHTGTQYF. CDR3 coding DNA: TGCGCCAGCAGTGAGTCCCACACCGGGACCCAGTACTTC.

This clonotype was counted once. The genes are TRBV12-3 or TRBV12-4 and TRBJ2-3; maybe TRBD1 (5 bases). V dropped 1 base and J dropped 2 bases, with 10 bases sitting between them. The CDR3 contains 15 residues. The DNA of the CDR3 is TGTGCCAGCAGTTTAGGAAGACAGCTCACAGATACGCAGTATTTT. Translating it yields CASSLGRQLTDTQYF.

This clonotype was found a few times. Possible read error: a much larger clone is one base away. V and J are TRBV20-1 and TRBJ2-5; D is ambiguous. CDR3 length equals 14 residues. The germline V gene has CDR1 DFQATT and CDR2 SNEGSKA (reference sequence). The CDR3 region is CSARDPWSREAQYF. The DNA for the CDR3 is TGCAGTGCTAGAGATCCATGGAGCAGAGAGGCCCAGTACTTC.

The rearrangement uses TRBV6-2 or TRBV6-3 and TRBJ2-1; D not resolved. The V end was cut by 4 bases, the J end by 7 bases, with 11 bases between. The CDR3 length is 13 residues. CDR1 is MNHEY and CDR2 is SVGEGT in the germline V gene. The CDR3 region has the DNA TGTGCCAGCAGTTCCTCCCTCGGGAATGAGCAGTTCTTC. Protein sequence: CASSSSLGNEQFF.

This clonotype was counted many times. V is TRBV20-1 and J is TRBJ2-5, with 7 bases fitting TRBD2. Germline CDR1 is DFQATT and CDR2 is SNEGSKA (reference sequence). V was clipped by 3 bases and J by 1 base; unmatched bases: 2. This CDR3 region has 13 residues. The CDR3 here is CSASRGVQETQYF. The CDR3 DNA reads TGCAGTGCTAGCCGGGGGGTCCAAGAGACCCAGTACTTC.

Concerning this clonotype: A much larger clonotype is one base distant, so this may be a read error. The rearrangement links TRBV7-2 to TRBJ2-1; possible D gene TRBD2, 6 bases. The V end lost 4 bases, the J end lost 13 bases, and 17 bases lay between the germline ends. The CDR3 runs to 13 residues. The germline CDR1 and CDR2 sequences are SGHTA and FQGNSA. CDR3 bases: TGTGCCAGCAGCTGGACCTCGGGAGAGACCCAGTTCTTC. Translation: CASSWTSGETQFF.

V gene TRBV6-2 or TRBV6-3 combines with J gene TRBJ1-1, with TRBD1 matching 8 bases. The CDR3 has 15 residues. Germline V gene data show CDR1 as MNHEY and CDR2 as SVGEGT. With V trimmed by 4 bases and J by 6 bases, 10 bases remained unmatched. The CDR3 coding sequence is TGTGCCAGCAGTTCCCACGGACAGGGTAGGTCTGAAGCTTTCTTT. It specifies CASSSHGQGRSEAFF.

This clonotype was counted ten times or more. The genes are TRBV5-1 and TRBJ2-3, with D perhaps assigned TRBD1 or TRBD2 (5 bases each). V lost 6 bases, J lost 0 bases, and 14 bases lay in between. The CDR3 has 15 residues. Germline V CDR1 and CDR2: SGHRS, YFSETQ. The CDR3 reads CASNPGTPSTDTQYF. The DNA of the CDR3 is TGCGCCAGCAACCCCGGGACCCCCAGCACAGATACGCAGTATTTT.

The sample holds one count of this clonotype. The CDR3 bases are TGTGCCAGCAGCTCCGAGCGGGACAGGGGGCGATCTGGGGCCAACGTCCTGACTTTC. It codes for CASSSERDRGRSGANVLTF. The chain couples TRBV5-6 to TRBJ2-6; 12 nucleotides line up with TRBD1. Germline V gene sequence: CDR1 SGHDT, CDR2 YYEEEE. V was clipped by 3 bases and J by 1 base; unmatched bases: 8. This CDR3 contains 19 residues.

This clonotype was seen at least ten times. J is TRBJ2-3 and V is TRBV7-9; unclear D gene. V shed 5 bases and J shed 5 bases, with 11 bases lying between them. Germline lookup yields CDR1 SEHNR and CDR2 FQNEAQ (reference sequence). CDR3 size: 13 residues. CDR3 loop: CASSPTSLDTQYF. The CDR3 DNA is TGTGCCAGCAGCCCAACGAGTCTAGATACGCAGTATTTT.

Regarding this clonotype: Since a much larger clone is just one base distant, this may be a read error. The gene calls are TRBV7-2 and TRBJ2-1; 10 bases fit TRBD2. CDR1 is SGHTA and CDR2 is FQGNSA in the germline V gene. This CDR3 is 17 amino acids long. CDR3 in amino acids: CAGSFGLAVVGYNEQFF. The CDR3 DNA reads TGTGCCGGCAGCTTTGGACTAGCGGTTGTGGGATACAATGAGCAGTTCTTC.

The rearrangement links TRBV29-1 to TRBJ2-3; weak D call: TRBD1 (5 bases). The CDR3 totals 14 residues. Germline V gene lookup returns CDR1 SQVTM and CDR2 ANQGSEA. Trimming stripped 7 bases from V and 2 bases from J, with 16 bases between. CDR3 sequence reads: CSARRADPTDTQYF. CDR3 DNA sequence: TGCAGCGCCCGCAGGGCAGACCCCACAGATACGCAGTATTTT.

Concerning this clonotype: A read error may be the cause here, since a much bigger clone is one base away. This rearrangement joins TRBV4-3 to TRBJ2-1, with 8 positions matching TRBD1. The DNA matches TRBJ2-7 better at its end, which makes the J call doubtful. The CDR3 runs 16 residues. In germline, CDR1 is LGHNA, CDR2 YSLEER. CDR3 in DNA: TGCGCCAGCAGCCAAGAAGTCCAGGGGGCCTACAATGAGCAGTACTTC. As protein: CASSQEVQGAYNEQYF.

This clonotype was seen many times. This chain links TRBV14 with TRBJ2-5; 7 positions match TRBD2. Germline V gene data show CDR1 as SGHDN and CDR2 as FVKESK. This CDR3 comprises 16 residues. Trimming at V came to 2 bases and at J to 0 bases, leaving 6 bases not matched to a gene. The DNA for the CDR3 is TGTGCCAGCAGCCAACCTGGGAGGGTATACCAAGAGACCCAGTACTTC. It yields the protein CASSQPGRVYQETQYF.

The sample holds many counts of this clonotype. This chain joins TRBV12-3 or TRBV12-4 and TRBJ1-2; D remains unclear. The length of the CDR3 is 16 residues. V was trimmed by 1 base and J by 4 bases, leaving 16 bases between them. In nucleotides, the CDR3 is TGTGCCAGCAGTTTAGGACAAAACATGGCCTTCTATGGCTACACCTTC. Its translation: CASSLGQNMAFYGYTF.

The chain joins TRBV6-5 to TRBJ1-6; D gene ambiguous. Trimming took 2 bases from V and 8 from J, leaving 7 bases between them. CDR3 length equals 13 residues. Germline assignment: CDR1 MNHEY and CDR2 SVGAGI. The CDR3 DNA follows: TGTGCCAGCAGTTACAGCGCAGATTCACCCCTCCACTTT. It encodes CASSYSADSPLHF.